This TCR beta chain was profiled in a study of shared clonotypes between healthy human individuals. Per sorted-subset replicate PCR, input was 150 to 250 ng DNA, representing tens of thousands of T cell genomes. Assay: immunoSEQ multiplex PCR; the TCRdb copy retains only in-frame clones and omits some. The repertoire holds about 1 million clones, with about four fifths as singletons. The V end lost 4 bases, the J end lost 3 bases, and 16 bases lay between the germline ends. The CDR3 contains 15 residues. Germline CDR1 is MDHEN and CDR2 is SYDVKM. Those who donated were healthy HIV-negative adults, with no recent acute infections or vaccinations reported. This clone is a singleton in its sample.

This TCR derives from a man in his late teens or twenties in good health. Some clones in this sample may be carry-over from other donors' samples. What was sequenced was memory CD4+ T cells from PBMCs. Subset meaning: CD45RA-negative fraction. This chain connects TRBV28 to TRBJ2-7, with TRBD2 as a possible D gene (5 bases). CDR3 loop: CASSSTGDSGYEQYF. In nucleotides, the CDR3 is TGTGCCAGCAGTTCGACCGGGGATTCGGGCTACGAGCAGTACTTC.